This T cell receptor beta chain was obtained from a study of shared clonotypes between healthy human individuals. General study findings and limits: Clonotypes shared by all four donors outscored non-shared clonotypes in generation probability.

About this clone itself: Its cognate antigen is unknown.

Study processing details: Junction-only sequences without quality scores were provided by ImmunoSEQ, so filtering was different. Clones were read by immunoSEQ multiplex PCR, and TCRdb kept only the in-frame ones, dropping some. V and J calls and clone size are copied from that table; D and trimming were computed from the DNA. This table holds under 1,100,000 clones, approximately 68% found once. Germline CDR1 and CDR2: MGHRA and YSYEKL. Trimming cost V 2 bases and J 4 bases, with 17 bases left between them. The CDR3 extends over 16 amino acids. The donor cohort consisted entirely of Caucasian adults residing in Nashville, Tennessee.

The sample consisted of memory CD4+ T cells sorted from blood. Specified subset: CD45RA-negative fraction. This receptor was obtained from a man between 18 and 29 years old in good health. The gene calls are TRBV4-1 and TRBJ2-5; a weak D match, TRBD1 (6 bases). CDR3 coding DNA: TGCGCCAGCAGCCAACCTACAGGGAATCCACCAGAGACCCAGTACTTC. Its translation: CASSQPTGNPPETQYF.